This T cell receptor (beta chain) was identified in a study of PD-1 blockade in mismatch repair-deficient tumors. General study results and limits: About 4.5% of the roughly 140 peptide-expanded blood TCRs were also found in tumor. Tumor-resident clones, often absent from pretreatment blood, expanded after pembrolizumab and then contracted.

The V and J ends lost 6 bases and 4 bases respectively, with 13 bases between them. Looked up from germline, CDR1 is KGHSH and CDR2 is LQKENI. The CDR3 is 14 amino acids. In regard to this clone: Its matching antigen is unknown.

Only in-frame clones appear in the TCRdb table, and some are missing; sequencing was by immunoSEQ multiplex PCR. Of more than 12,000 clones in the sample, around 84% were seen once. Indicated time point: approximately 10-day in vitro stimulation with candidate neoantigen peptide 4. This receptor was identified in an adult with mismatch repair-deficient cancer. The sample in question was cells cultured in vitro, obtained from a patient treated with pembrolizumab. This sequence joins TRBV18 and TRBJ1-5; D call uncertain. CDR3 bases: TGTGCCAGCTCCCCGGGTCCCTCTAATCAGCCCCAGCATTTT. Amino acid sequence: CASSPGPSNQPQHF. The full variable domain, in which reference TRBV18 and TRBJ1-5 provide the parts outside the CDR3, is NAGVMQNPRHLVRRRGQEARLRCSPMKGHSHVYWYRQLPEEGLKFMVYLQKENIIDESGMPKERFSAEFPKEGPSILRIQQVVRGDSAAYFCASSPGPSNQPQHFGDGTRLSIL.